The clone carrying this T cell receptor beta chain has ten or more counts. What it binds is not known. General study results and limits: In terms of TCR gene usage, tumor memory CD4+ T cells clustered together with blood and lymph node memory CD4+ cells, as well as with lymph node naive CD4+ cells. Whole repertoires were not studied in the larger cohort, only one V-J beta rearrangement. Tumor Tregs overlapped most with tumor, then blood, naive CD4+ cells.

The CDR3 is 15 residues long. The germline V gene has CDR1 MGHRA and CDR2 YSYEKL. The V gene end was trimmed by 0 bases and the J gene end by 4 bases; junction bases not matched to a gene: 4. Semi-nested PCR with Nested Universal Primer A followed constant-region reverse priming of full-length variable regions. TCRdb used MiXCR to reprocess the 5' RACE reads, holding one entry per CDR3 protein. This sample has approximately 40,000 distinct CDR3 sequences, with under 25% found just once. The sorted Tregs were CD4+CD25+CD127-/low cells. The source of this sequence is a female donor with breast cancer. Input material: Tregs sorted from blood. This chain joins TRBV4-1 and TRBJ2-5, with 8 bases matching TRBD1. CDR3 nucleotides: TGCGCCAGCAGCCAAGATCCTGGACAGGGAGAGACCCAGTACTTC. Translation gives CASSQDPGQGETQYF.